One sample yielded the 17 T cell receptor beta chains listed below, sequenced in a study of human T cells and chemical hapten exposure. The sample's time point: patch test 2, 6 weeks after DPC sensitization. As to treatment: therapeutic diphenylcyclopropenone sensitization with weekly scalp DPC. TCRdb independently ran MiXCR on the RACE reads; one entry per CDR3 protein. The table lists some 57,000 distinct CDR3 sequences, more than 9% of them singletons. The specimen comprised whole blood, sampled in connection with sensitization to the hapten diphenylcyclopropenone (DPC). The receptors come from a woman in her forties or fifties with alopecia areata. Some clones in this sample may be carry-over from other donors' samples.

This chain connects TRBV18 to TRBJ1-1; no clear D gene. This CDR3 region has 13 residues. Germline V gene lookup returns CDR1 KGHSH and CDR2 LQKENI. Deletions cut 3 bases from V and 3 bases from J, with 8 bases between. The CDR3 DNA reads TGTGCCAGCTCACCCGGGGTTGACACTGAAGCTTTCTTT. Translation: CASSPGVDTEAFF. The full variable domain, in which reference TRBV18 and TRBJ1-1 provide the parts outside the CDR3, is NAGVMQNPRHLVRRRGQEARLRCSPMKGHSHVYWYRQLPEEGLKFMVYLQKENIIDESGMPKERFSAEFPKEGPSILRIQQVVRGDSAAYFCASSPGVDTEAFFGQGTRLTVV.

This clonotype has only a few counts. The chain has TRBV19 and TRBJ2-2; possibly TRBD2 for D (6 bases). CDR1 and CDR2 from the germline V gene are LNHDA and SQIVND (reference sequence). The germline V and J ends were trimmed by 9 bases and 0 bases, with 17 bases remaining between them. The CDR3 is 16 residues long. CDR3 nucleotide sequence: TGTGCCAGCCTGATCATCGGGGGAGCGAACACCGGGGAGCTGTTTTTT. This gives the protein CASLIIGGANTGELFF.

In its sample, this clonotype was seen many times. The chain combines TRBV28 with TRBJ2-7, with D tentatively TRBD2 (6 bases). V lost 10 bases to trimming and J lost 3 bases, with 10 bases between them. The CDR3 has 11 residues. Per germline, CDR1 MDHEN and CDR2 SYDVKM. CDR3 in DNA: TGTGCCACTGAGGGAGGCTACGAGCAGTACTTC. Its protein product is CATEGGYEQYF.

The CDR3 sequence is CASGSYNSPLHF. CDR3 DNA: TGTGCCAGTGGCTCCTATAATTCACCCCTCCACTTT. J is TRBJ1-6 and V is TRBV19, with unresolved D. The length of the CDR3 is 12 residues. Trimming stripped 8 bases from V and 0 bases from J, with 2 bases between. Per germline, CDR1 LNHDA and CDR2 SQIVND (reference sequence).

The genes are TRBV2 and TRBJ1-5; D is undetermined. Germline V gives CDR1 SNHLY, CDR2 FYNNEI. CDR3 length: 15 residues. V was pared by 8 bases and J by 6 bases, with 20 bases between. DNA for the CDR3: TGTGCCAGCCGAGAGCGGAGGCAGGAAACTCAGCCCCAGCATTTT. Amino acids: CASRERRQETQPQHF.

This clonotype has more than one count but fewer than ten. This rearrangement joins TRBV6-6 to TRBJ2-7; TRBD2 matches 8 bases. J lost 2 bases, V lost 5 bases, and 5 bases had no gene match. CDR1 and CDR2 (germline): MNHNY, SVGAGI (reference sequence). There are 14 residues in the CDR3. CDR3 region: CASSNSGKAYEQYF. CDR3 bases: TGTGCCAGCAGTAATAGCGGGAAGGCCTACGAGCAGTACTTC.

This clonotype was counted ten times or more. This chain uses TRBV10-2 with TRBJ1-3, with TRBD1 as a possible D gene (6 bases). The CDR3 runs to 15 residues. V lost 8 bases to trimming and J lost 0 bases, with 14 bases between them. Per germline, CDR1 WSHSY and CDR2 SAAADI. In nucleotides, the CDR3 is TGCGCCAGCGGGGGAGGGGACAACTCTGGAAACACCATATATTTT. Protein sequence: CASGGGDNSGNTIYF.

This clonotype turned up a few times. The chain carries TRBV29-1 and TRBJ2-6; D gene uncertain. The CDR3 is 12 residues long. Trimming cost V 2 bases and J 4 bases, with 3 bases left between them. Germline values: CDR1 SQVTM, CDR2 ANQGSEA. For the CDR3, the DNA is TGCAGCGTTGAATACGGGGCCAACGTCCTGACTTTC. Translating it yields CSVEYGANVLTF.

This clonotype was recorded many times. This sequence joins TRBV12-3 or TRBV12-4 and TRBJ1-1; 9 nucleotides align to TRBD1. The J segment lost 11 bases and the V segment lost 5 bases, leaving 6 bases of the junction unmatched. The CDR3 length is 12 residues. For the CDR3, the DNA is TGTGCCAGCAGTCAACAGGGGGCGGTGGCTTTCTTT. Translated: CASSQQGAVAFF.

This clonotype was recorded at least ten times. This rearrangement joins TRBV2 to TRBJ2-5, with 8 bases matching TRBD2. From germline, CDR1 is SNHLY and CDR2 FYNNEI. The CDR3 sequence is 17 residues long. The V and J ends lost 5 bases and 5 bases, in that order; junction bases with no gene match: 16. CDR3 sequence reads: CASSKGLGGRLYETQYF. The DNA for the CDR3 is TGTGCCAGCAGTAAGGGACTAGGCGGGAGGTTATACGAGACCCAGTACTTC.

This clonotype showed up many times. V gene TRBV20-1 combines with J gene TRBJ1-1; D is unclear. The germline gives CDR1 DFQATT, CDR2 SNEGSKA (reference sequence). V lost 3 bases and J lost 6, with 8 bases in between. This CDR3 region has 11 residues. The DNA of the CDR3 is TGCAGTGCTAGTTTCCAGGCTGAAGCTTTCTTT. Its protein product is CSASFQAEAFF.

This clonotype was seen ten or more times. The CDR3 region has the DNA TGCGCCAGCAGCTTGCAGTATCGGCAGACCCAGTACTTC. It codes for CASSLQYRQTQYF. This rearrangement joins TRBV5-1 to TRBJ2-5; no clear D gene. There are 13 residues in the CDR3. V lost 1 base and J 6 bases, leaving 10 bases between the germline ends. Germline CDR1 is SGHRS and CDR2 is YFSETQ.

The V and J genes are TRBV20-1 and TRBJ1-1; tentatively, D is TRBD1 (5 bases). The CDR3 is 14 residues long. Between the trimmed V and J ends, which lost 3 bases and 1 base, there was a span of 12 bases. Per germline, CDR1 DFQATT and CDR2 SNEGSKA (reference sequence). The CDR3 coding sequence is TGCAGTGCTAGGCCCCAGGGAGGGAACACTGAAGCTTTCTTT. Encoded protein: CSARPQGGNTEAFF.

This clonotype was seen a handful of times. The rearrangement uses TRBV28 and TRBJ2-6, with 7 bases lining up with TRBD2. V lost 5 bases to trimming and J lost 0 bases; unmatched junction nucleotides: 7. Germline V lookup: CDR1 MDHEN, CDR2 SYDVKM. The CDR3 runs 17 residues. The CDR3 protein is CASSTGTGGSGANVLTF. DNA for the CDR3: TGTGCCAGCAGTACCGGGACGGGAGGCTCTGGGGCCAACGTCCTGACTTTC.

This clonotype was recorded many times. The chain joins TRBV12-3 or TRBV12-4 to TRBJ2-7; 9 nucleotides line up with TRBD2. CDR3 size: 13 residues. With V trimmed by 9 bases and J by 5 bases, 8 bases remained unmatched. The CDR3 coding sequence is TGTGCCAGTAATAGCGGGAGTATCAACGAGCAGTACTTC. Protein: CASNSGSINEQYF.

Ten or more counts support this clonotype. The gene calls are TRBV7-6 and TRBJ2-3, with D possibly TRBD2 on 5 matching bases. Germline V CDR1 and CDR2: SGHVS, FNYEAQ. The CDR3 consists of 16 residues. V lost 1 base to trimming and J lost 2 bases, with 13 bases between them. The CDR3 nucleotides are TGTGCCAGCAGCTTAGGGTTCCGGGAACTCACAGATACGCAGTATTTT. Translation gives CASSLGFRELTDTQYF. The full variable domain, in which reference TRBV7-6 and TRBJ2-3 provide the parts outside the CDR3, is GAGVSQSPRYKVTKRGQDVALRCDPISGHVSLYWYRQALGQGPEFLTYFNYEAQQDKSGLPNDRFSAERPEGSISTLTIQRTEQRDSAMYRCASSLGFRELTDTQYFGPGTRLTVL.

This clonotype was observed at least ten times. This chain connects TRBV7-2 to TRBJ2-7, with 10 positions matching TRBD1. This CDR3 is 16 amino acids long. Trimming at V came to 5 bases and at J to 3 bases, leaving 10 bases not matched to a gene. CDR1 is SGHTA, CDR2 FQGNSA, per germline. The CDR3: CASSLNRDRGFYEQYF. The CDR3 DNA reads as TGTGCCAGCAGCCTCAACCGGGACAGGGGTTTCTACGAGCAGTACTTC.